A selection of T cell receptor beta chains follows, all from one sample in a study of OX40 agonist ivuxolimab in advanced cancers. Sequencing used immunoSEQ multiplex PCR; TCRdb keeps in-frame clones, though not all of them. The table lists 85,000 to 100,000 clones, roughly 94% of them singletons, with about 0.17% in the top ten. Sequenced material: CD4+ or CD8+ T cells sorted from blood, taken in a trial of the OX40 agonist ivuxolimab. Source of these receptors: an adult with an advanced solid tumor such as melanoma, head and neck, liver or kidney cancer. Each CDR3 is given with its conserved first and last residue.

j_call	cdr3_length	v_call	cdr3_aa
TRBJ2-7	14	TRBV12-5	CASGHQTLGYEQYF
TRBJ2-7	14	TRBV5-8	CASSLNLARDEQYF
TRBJ2-5	14	TRBV18	CASSPRADEETQYF
TRBJ2-7	19	TRBV7-2	CASSSWFLGRGQGLYEQYF
TRBJ2-2	16	TRBV27	CASSPNARRRAGELFF
TRBJ1-2	12	TRBV28	CASSLLKVGYTF
TRBJ1-6	15	TRBV9	CASSGRHVGDSPLHF
TRBJ2-5	14	TRBV19	CASSFGRTKETQYF
TRBJ1-5	12	TRBV30	CAWGGANQPQHF
TRBJ2-1	17	TRBV7-7	CASSLDWGVSSYNEQFF
TRBJ1-1	14	TRBV28	CASLPGQRNTEAFF
TRBJ2-3	15	TRBV28	CASSLGGVQTDTQYF